This paragraph reports one T cell receptor beta chain. Trimming took off 4 bases at V and 3 bases at J, with 16 bases between the two ends. Germline V gene data show CDR1 as MNHEY and CDR2 as SVGEGT. This CDR3 is 15 amino acids long. The sample belongs to a study of blood T cell repertoires in COVID-19. Study-wide background: COVID-19 samples collected from the United States, Italy and Spain covered acute and convalescent phases.

Authors' data handling: Researchers report that nucleated cell counts were estimated from reference gene primer amplification. Sequencing used immunoSEQ multiplex PCR; TCRdb keeps in-frame clones, though not all of them. The DNA was the basis for D and trimming; V, J and clone size are from that table. The sample shows about 220,000 clones, around 84% of them seen only once. The rearrangement links TRBV6-2 or TRBV6-3 to TRBJ2-7, with D perhaps matching TRBD2 (6 bases). The TCR originated in a man aged 30 to 39 with active or convalescent COVID-19. Sequences were obtained from peripheral blood. CDR3 DNA sequence: TGTGCCAGCAGTTTGCGGGCGGGGATAGACTACGAGCAGTACTTC. Protein: CASSLRAGIDYEQYF.